These 11 T cell receptor beta chains were sequenced from one sample in a study of CD8 T cells in ankylosing spondylitis. TCRdb independently ran MiXCR on the 5' RACE reads; one entry per CDR3 protein. Counted here are 350,000 or so distinct CDR3 sequences, under 15% occurring once; the ten biggest clones make up 1.1%. The sample comprised blood, either unsorted or a sorted T cell fraction (not recorded which). These receptors all come from a male donor with ankylosing spondylitis or in good health (not recorded which).

The chain combines TRBV2 with TRBJ2-2, with TRBD2 matching 14 bases. Germline V gene data show CDR1 as SNHLY and CDR2 as FYNNEI. This CDR3 region has 18 residues. J gave up 4 bases and V 6 bases, and 10 bases lay outside the gene matches. CDR3 in DNA: TGTGCCAGCAGCCTCACGGGACTAGCGGGAGTTCGCACCGGGGAGCTGTTTTTT. Its protein is CASSLTGLAGVRTGELFF.

The chain couples TRBV12-3 or TRBV12-4 to TRBJ2-7; D assignment may be TRBD1 or TRBD2 (5 bases each). The CDR3 loop spans 13 amino acids. With 4 bases removed from V and 5 bases from J, the gap between germline ends came to 12 bases. In DNA, the CDR3 is TGTGCCAGCAGTTCGAGGGGCGGCAACGAGCAGTACTTC. Amino acids: CASSSRGGNEQYF.

This clonotype occurred a few times. This sequence joins TRBV20-1 and TRBJ2-3; TRBD2 agrees at 7 bases. Losses at the gene ends were 5 bases for V and 5 bases for J; bases not matched to a gene: 10. Germline V gene lookup returns CDR1 DFQATT and CDR2 SNEGSKA (reference sequence). This CDR3 is 14 amino acids long. The CDR3 loop reads CSAVPGGGGDTQYF. The CDR3 bases are TGCAGTGCTGTTCCCGGTGGGGGGGGAGATACGCAGTATTTT.

This clonotype was counted a few times. The chain couples TRBV10-3 to TRBJ1-1; the match to TRBD1 covers 7 bases. The V gene's germline CDR1 is ENHRY and CDR2 SYGVKD. V was pared by 3 bases and J by 0 bases, with 7 bases of the junction left unmatched. The CDR3 contains 16 residues. In nucleotides, the CDR3 is TGTGCCATCAGTGACCCTCCCGACAGGGTGAACACTGAAGCTTTCTTT. Translation: CAISDPPDRVNTEAFF.

V and J are TRBV30 and TRBJ1-1; 8 bases line up with TRBD1. CDR3 length equals 13 residues. With V trimmed by 1 base and J by 4 bases, 2 bases remained unmatched. From germline, CDR1 is GTSNPN and CDR2 SVGIG (reference sequence). CDR3 bases: TGTGCCTGGAGTGACAGGGGGGGCACTGAAGCTTTCTTT. This sequence encodes CAWSDRGGTEAFF.

This clonotype was picked up one time. The chain links TRBV27 to TRBJ2-4; 9 bases map to TRBD1. Germline V lookup: CDR1 MNHEY, CDR2 SMNVEV (reference sequence). V dropped 7 bases and J dropped 9; count of bases not matched to a gene: 10. The CDR3 covers 14 residues. CDR3 region: CASKLKPGQGIQYF. The CDR3 nucleotides read TGTGCCAGCAAACTAAAACCGGGACAGGGCATTCAGTACTTC.

On this clonotype itself: One end of the junction is discordant with germline, which a read error may explain. This chain links TRBV3-1 with TRBJ2-1, with TRBD2 identical over 7 bases. The CDR3 sequence is 15 residues long. Germline V CDR1 and CDR2: LGHDT, YNNKEL (reference sequence). The CDR3 DNA reads as TGTGCCAGCAGCCAATCTAGCGGCCCCTACAATGAGCAGTCCTTC. This translates into CASSQSSGPYNEQSF.

This clonotype came up a few times. This chain links TRBV10-3 with TRBJ1-4; 8 nucleotides line up with TRBD1. This CDR3 has 13 amino acids. The V gene's germline CDR1 is ENHRY and CDR2 SYGVKD. Losses at the gene ends were 8 bases for V and 8 bases for J; bases not matched to a gene: 7. The CDR3 DNA is TGTGCCATCGGCGGACAGGGCGGAGAAAAACTGTTTTTT. Amino acids: CAIGGQGGEKLFF.

V is TRBV29-1 and J is TRBJ2-2; weak D call: TRBD2 (6 bases). The CDR3 sequence is 14 residues long. With 7 bases removed from V and 7 bases from J, the gap between germline ends came to 19 bases. Germline CDR1 SQVTM, CDR2 ANQGSEA. CDR3 nucleotide sequence: TGCAGCGCGCTCCAAGACCCCGGGAGCGGGGAGCTGTTTTTT. Its translation is CSALQDPGSGELFF.

This clonotype was counted many times. The chain is built from TRBV3-1 and TRBJ1-2; 10 bases are a match to TRBD1. Germline CDR1 and CDR2: LGHDT and YNNKEL (reference sequence). J lost 4 bases, V lost 1 base, and 3 bases had no gene match. The CDR3 length is 15 residues. For the CDR3, the DNA is TGTGCCAGCAGCCAAGGGGACAGGGGTGGCTATGGCTACACCTTC. Translated, it gives CASSQGDRGGYGYTF.

This clonotype was seen a handful of times. The chain employs TRBV20-1 and TRBJ1-1, with 11 nucleotides matching TRBD1. Germline V lookup: CDR1 DFQATT, CDR2 SNEGSKA (reference sequence). V lost 0 bases and J lost 2; bases outside the gene matches: 14. The CDR3 totals 19 residues. The DNA for the CDR3 is TGCAGTGCTAGAGATCGGGACAGGGGGACGCGAGCATCTAACACTGAAGCTTTCTTT. Translating gives CSARDRDRGTRASNTEAFF.